What follows are 19 T cell receptor beta chains derived from one specimen sequenced in a study of CD8+CD57+ T cells in acquired aplastic anemia. The patients chosen for sequencing had shown expansion of CD8+CD57+ cells (detected by flow cytometry). The template used for profiling TCR beta VDJ and CDR3 was genomic DNA. One entry per CDR3 protein results from TCRdb running MiXCR on the reads. The sample lists more than 150,000 distinct CDR3 sequences, less than 60% occurring once. The sequenced material came from sorted CD4+, CD8+, or CD8+CD57+ T cells (not recorded which) from PBMCs. These TCRs come from a human donor with aplastic anemia.

This clonotype was recorded only once. This sequence joins TRBV9 and TRBJ2-7; either TRBD1 or TRBD2 may supply D (5 bases each). V was cut by 3 bases and J by 12 bases, with 22 bases left in between. CDR1 is SGDLS and CDR2 is YYNGEE in the germline V gene. CDR3 length: 14 residues. The CDR3 is CASSAQTAWGFAYF. In DNA form, the CDR3 reads TGTGCCAGCAGCGCCCAGACCGCGTGGGGGTTTGCGTACTTC.

The chain carries TRBV2 and TRBJ1-2, with D maybe TRBD1 (6 bases). Trimming cost V 7 bases and J 2 bases, with 14 bases left between them. This CDR3 has 14 residues. The germline gives CDR1 SNHLY, CDR2 FYNNEI. The CDR3 spells CASTRTANNYGYTF. The CDR3 DNA sequence: TGTGCCAGCACTCGGACAGCGAACAACTATGGCTACACCTTC.

The chain has TRBV24-1 and TRBJ1-2; D possibly corresponds to TRBD1 (6 bases). Trimming took off 2 bases at V and 7 bases at J, with 13 bases between the two ends. CDR3 length equals 14 residues. Germline values: CDR1 KGHDR, CDR2 SFDVKD. CDR3: CATSDSTGKRGYTF. The CDR3 DNA sequence: TGTGCCACCAGTGATTCTACAGGGAAGCGTGGCTACACCTTC.

This clonotype was observed at least ten times. This sequence joins TRBV7-2 and TRBJ2-1, with 8 bases matching TRBD2. V was clipped by 6 bases and J by 14 bases; unmatched bases: 15. The CDR3 totals 14 residues. Germline V gene sequence: CDR1 SGHTA, CDR2 FQGNSA. The CDR3 spells CASSVISGMPKEFF. CDR3 in DNA: TGTGCCAGCAGTGTGATTAGCGGGATGCCGAAGGAGTTCTTC.

The CDR3, as DNA: TGTGCCTGGAGCAGGGTCAATCAGCCCCAGCATTTT. This translates into CAWSRVNQPQHF. The genes are TRBV30 and TRBJ1-5; tentative D call: TRBD1 (5 bases). V lost 3 bases and J lost 3, with 6 bases in between. The CDR3 has 12 residues. The germline V gene has CDR1 GTSNPN and CDR2 SVGIG (reference sequence).

In its sample, this clonotype was seen many times. The V gene is TRBV5-8, the J gene TRBJ2-7; D is possibly TRBD2 (5 bases). This CDR3 region has 14 residues. Germline lookup yields CDR1 SGHTS and CDR2 YDEGEE. The V and J ends lost 4 bases and 3 bases respectively, with 14 bases between them. CDR3 protein: CASSLWARDYEQYF. CDR3 bases: TGTGCCAGCAGCCTCTGGGCCCGGGACTACGAGCAGTACTTC.

This clonotype was picked up a small number of times. V is TRBV7-9 and J is TRBJ2-5; D uncertain. Deletions cut 5 bases from V and 5 bases from J, with 9 bases between. The CDR3 extends over 12 amino acids. The V gene's germline CDR1 is SEHNR and CDR2 FQNEAQ (reference sequence). This CDR3 reads CASSAPGETQYF. CDR3 nucleotides: TGTGCCAGCAGCGCGCCCGGTGAGACCCAGTACTTC.

This clonotype appeared once. This chain uses TRBV7-9 with TRBJ2-3; D is possibly TRBD1 (6 bases). CDR3 size: 13 residues. V lost 8 bases and J 1 base, leaving 10 bases between the germline ends. The germline V gene encodes CDR1 SEHNR and CDR2 FQNEAQ (reference sequence). The CDR3 spells CASGGSGTDTQYF. The CDR3 DNA is TGTGCCAGCGGGGGCTCGGGCACAGATACGCAGTATTTT.

The V and J genes are TRBV9 and TRBJ2-2; 9 nucleotides line up with TRBD1. This CDR3 comprises 15 residues. Per the germline V gene, CDR1 is SGDLS and CDR2 is YYNGEE. Unmatched junction bases numbered 5, after V lost 3 bases and J lost 5 bases. In nucleotides, the CDR3 is TGTGCCAGCAGCGCCGGGACAGGGAGGACCGGGGAGCTGTTTTTT. Protein sequence: CASSAGTGRTGELFF.

The gene calls are TRBV11-2 and TRBJ2-3; 7 bases line up with TRBD2. The CDR3 contains 16 residues. J lost 0 bases, V lost 2 bases, and 5 bases had no gene match. Germline CDR1 and CDR2: SGHAT and FQNNGV. CDR3 bases: TGTGCCAGCAGCTTAAGCGGGATGACTAGCACAGATACGCAGTATTTT. Amino acids: CASSLSGMTSTDTQYF. Drawing the rest from reference TRBV11-2 and TRBJ2-3, the complete variable domain is EAGVAQSPRYKIIEKRQSVAFWCNPISGHATLYWYQQILGQGPKLLIQFQNNGVVDDSQLPKDRFSAERLKGVDSTLKIQPAKLEDSAVYLCASSLSGMTSTDTQYFGPGTRLTVL.

V usage is TRBV5-6 and J usage is TRBJ2-3; D call uncertain. Germline CDR1 and CDR2: SGHDT and YYEEEE. The CDR3 extends over 12 amino acids. V lost 3 bases and J 2 bases, leaving 4 bases between the germline ends. The CDR3 DNA follows: TGTGCCAGCAGCTACACCACAGATACGCAGTATTTT. Translation: CASSYTTDTQYF.

The chain uses TRBV25-1 and TRBJ2-3; 7 bases line up with TRBD1. This CDR3 is built from 17 residues. Germline CDR1 is MGHDK and CDR2 is SYGVNS. V lost 4 bases, J lost 2 bases, and 12 bases stayed unmatched. The CDR3 DNA follows: TGTGCCAGCAGTGGCCCCCGTAGGGGGCAGTACACAGATACGCAGTATTTT. It codes for CASSGPRRGQYTDTQYF.

The sample holds a few counts of this clonotype. This rearrangement joins TRBV10-3 to TRBJ1-3, with D perhaps matching TRBD1 (5 bases). The CDR3 runs 18 residues. The germline gives CDR1 ENHRY, CDR2 SYGVKD. The V end lost 6 bases, the J end lost 1 base, and 22 bases lay between the germline ends. The CDR3 loop is CAISGTKGRSESGNTIYF. The CDR3 DNA is TGTGCCATCAGCGGAACCAAGGGACGGAGCGAATCTGGAAACACCATATATTTT.

This chain connects TRBV24-1 to TRBJ2-3, with TRBD1 matching over 7 bases. The germline CDR1 and CDR2 sequences are KGHDR and SFDVKD. The CDR3 loop spans 17 amino acids. V dropped 2 bases and J dropped 2; count of bases not matched to a gene: 9. The CDR3 DNA reads TGTGCCACCAGTGATTCGTGGACAGGACGGTTCACAGATACGCAGTATTTT. This codes for CATSDSWTGRFTDTQYF.

Remarks on this clonotype: Germline and junction disagree at one end, which may indicate a read error. The chain is built from TRBV29-1 and TRBJ2-5; 7 bases match TRBD2. Germline V gives CDR1 SQVTM, CDR2 ANQGSEA. The CDR3 extends over 13 amino acids. The CDR3 region has the DNA TGCAGCGTGGTTCGGCCGGGGGGAGAGGCCCAGTACTTC. Protein: CSVVRPGGEAQYF.

In its sample, this clonotype was seen a few times. The chain recombines TRBV11-1 with TRBJ1-2; D is undetermined. CDR3 size: 18 residues. The germline V gene encodes CDR1 SGHAT and CDR2 FQDESV (reference sequence). The V end lost 5 bases, the J end lost 0 bases, and 22 bases lay between the germline ends. CDR3 residues: CASSPGWGGTDTNYGYTF. The CDR3 DNA is TGTGCCAGCAGCCCCGGCTGGGGAGGCACAGACACTAACTATGGCTACACCTTC.

This chain links TRBV29-1 with TRBJ1-1, with a tentative D call TRBD1 (5 bases). Between the trimmed V and J ends, which lost 6 bases and 3 bases, there was a span of 14 bases. The CDR3 sequence is 13 residues long. Germline V CDR1 and CDR2: SQVTM, ANQGSEA. The CDR3 region is CSVGGRGYTEAFF. DNA for the CDR3: TGCAGCGTGGGGGGACGAGGGTACACTGAAGCTTTCTTT.

The J gene is TRBJ1-1, the V gene TRBV12-3 or TRBV12-4; TRBD1 is a possible D gene (5 bases). V was cut by 1 base and J by 1 base, with 13 bases left in between. The CDR3 is 16 residues long. The CDR3 loop reads CASSLGQTGGNTEAFF. CDR3 bases: TGTGCCAGCAGTTTAGGACAGACCGGGGGGAACACTGAAGCTTTCTTT.

This clonotype was counted between two and nine times. One junction end does not reproduce the germline sequence, and a read error may be involved. This rearrangement joins TRBV2 to TRBJ2-7, with 8 bases lining up with TRBD2. This CDR3 spans 14 amino acids. The germline CDR1 and CDR2 sequences are SNHLY and FYNNEI. CDR3 nucleotides: TGTGCCATCAGTGCTCAGCGGGGGACCTACGAGCAGTACTTC. It translates to CAISAQRGTYEQYF. Complete variable domain (other parts from reference TRBV2 and TRBJ2-7): EPEVTQTPSHQVTQMGQEVILRCVPISNHLYFYWYRQILGQKVEFLVSFYNNEISEKSEIFDDQFSVERPDGSNFTLKIRSTKLEDSAMYFCAISAQRGTYEQYFGPGTRLTVT.